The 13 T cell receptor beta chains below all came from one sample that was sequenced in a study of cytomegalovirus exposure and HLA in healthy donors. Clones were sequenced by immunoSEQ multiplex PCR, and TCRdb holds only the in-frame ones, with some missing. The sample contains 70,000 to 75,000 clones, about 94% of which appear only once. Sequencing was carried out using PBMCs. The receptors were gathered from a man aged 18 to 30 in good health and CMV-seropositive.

The CDR3 DNA is TGTGCCAGCAGCTCCCCCGGGACTAGCGGGAGGGCCTACGAGCAGTACTTC. Translating gives CASSSPGTSGRAYEQYF. The rearrangement uses TRBV11-2 and TRBJ2-7; 16 bases match TRBD2. CDR1 is SGHAT, CDR2 FQNNGV, per germline. V lost 4 bases to trimming and J lost 2 bases; unmatched junction nucleotides: 5. The CDR3 consists of 17 residues.

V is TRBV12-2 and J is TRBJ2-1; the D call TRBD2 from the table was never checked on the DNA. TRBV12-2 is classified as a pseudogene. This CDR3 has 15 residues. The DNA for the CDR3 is TGTGCAAGTCGCCGGAGACTAGCCAGACAGAATGAGCAGTTCTTC. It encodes CASRRRLARQNEQFF.

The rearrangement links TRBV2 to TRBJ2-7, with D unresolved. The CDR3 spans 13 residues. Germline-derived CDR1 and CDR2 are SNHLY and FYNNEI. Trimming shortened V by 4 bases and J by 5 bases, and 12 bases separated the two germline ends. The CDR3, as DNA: TGTGCCAGCAGTGCTGAAAAGCTCCACGAGCAGTACTTC. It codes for CASSAEKLHEQYF.

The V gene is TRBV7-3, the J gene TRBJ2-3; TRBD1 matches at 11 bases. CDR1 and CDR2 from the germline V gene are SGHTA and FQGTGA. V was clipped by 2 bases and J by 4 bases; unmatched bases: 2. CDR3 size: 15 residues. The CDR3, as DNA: TGTGCCAGCAGCTTAGCGGGACAGGGGGCAGATACGCAGTATTTT. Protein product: CASSLAGQGADTQYF.

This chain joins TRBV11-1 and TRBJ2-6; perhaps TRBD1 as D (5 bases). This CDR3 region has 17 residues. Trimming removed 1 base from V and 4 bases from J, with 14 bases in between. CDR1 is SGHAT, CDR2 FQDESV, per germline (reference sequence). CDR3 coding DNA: TGTGCCAGCAGCTTAGATATCCAGGGTGCCGGGGCCAACGTCCTGACTTTC. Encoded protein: CASSLDIQGAGANVLTF.

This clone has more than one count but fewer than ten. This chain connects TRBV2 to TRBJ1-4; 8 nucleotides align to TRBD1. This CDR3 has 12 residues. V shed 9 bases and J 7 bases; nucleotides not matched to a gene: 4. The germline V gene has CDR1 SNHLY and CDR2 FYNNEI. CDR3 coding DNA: TGTGCCAGTGGGACAGGACCTGAAAAACTGTTTTTT. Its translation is CASGTGPEKLFF.

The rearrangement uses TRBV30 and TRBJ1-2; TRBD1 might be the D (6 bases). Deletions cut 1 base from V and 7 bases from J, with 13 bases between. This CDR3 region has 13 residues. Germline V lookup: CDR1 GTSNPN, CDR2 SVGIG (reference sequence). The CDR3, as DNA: TGTGCCTGGAGTGGACAGGCTTACGGTGGCTACACCTTC. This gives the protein CAWSGQAYGGYTF.

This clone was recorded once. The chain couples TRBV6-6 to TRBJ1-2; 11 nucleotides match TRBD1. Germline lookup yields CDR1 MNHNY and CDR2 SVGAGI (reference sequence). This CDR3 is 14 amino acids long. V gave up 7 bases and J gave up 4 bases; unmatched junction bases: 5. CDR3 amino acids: CASMGTGGAYGYTF. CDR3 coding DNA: TGTGCCAGCATGGGGACAGGGGGGGCCTATGGCTACACCTTC.

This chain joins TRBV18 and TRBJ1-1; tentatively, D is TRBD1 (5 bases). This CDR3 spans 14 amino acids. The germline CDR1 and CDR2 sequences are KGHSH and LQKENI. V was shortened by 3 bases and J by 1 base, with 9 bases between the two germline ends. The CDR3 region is CASSPQTANTEAFF. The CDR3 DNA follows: TGTGCCAGCTCACCCCAGACAGCGAACACTGAAGCTTTCTTT. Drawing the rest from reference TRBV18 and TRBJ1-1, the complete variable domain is NAGVMQNPRHLVRRRGQEARLRCSPMKGHSHVYWYRQLPEEGLKFMVYLQKENIIDESGMPKERFSAEFPKEGPSILRIQQVVRGDSAAYFCASSPQTANTEAFFGQGTRLTVV.

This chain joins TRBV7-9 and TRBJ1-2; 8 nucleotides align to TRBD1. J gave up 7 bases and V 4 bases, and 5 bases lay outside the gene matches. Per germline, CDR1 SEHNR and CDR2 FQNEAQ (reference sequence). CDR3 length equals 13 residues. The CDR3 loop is CASSSGQGGGYTF. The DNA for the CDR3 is TGTGCCAGCAGCTCCGGACAGGGTGGTGGCTACACCTTC.

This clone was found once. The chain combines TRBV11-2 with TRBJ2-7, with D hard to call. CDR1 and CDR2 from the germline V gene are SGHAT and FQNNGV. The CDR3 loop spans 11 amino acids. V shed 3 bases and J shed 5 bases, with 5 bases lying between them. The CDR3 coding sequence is TGTGCCAGCAGCTTGTATCACGAGCAGTACTTC. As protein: CASSLYHEQYF.

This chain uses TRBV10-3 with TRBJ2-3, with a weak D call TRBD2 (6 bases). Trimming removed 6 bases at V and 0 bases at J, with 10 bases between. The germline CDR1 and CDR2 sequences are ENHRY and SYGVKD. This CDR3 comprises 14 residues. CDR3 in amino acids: CAIRGGPSTDTQYF. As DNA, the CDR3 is TGTGCCATCAGGGGGGGACCGAGCACAGATACGCAGTATTTT.

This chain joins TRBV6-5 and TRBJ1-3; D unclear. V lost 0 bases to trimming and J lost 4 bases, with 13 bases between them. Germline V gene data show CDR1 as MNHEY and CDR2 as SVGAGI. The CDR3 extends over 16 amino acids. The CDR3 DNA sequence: TGTGCCAGCAGTTACTCAGGTCGGAGGGAAGGAAACACCATATATTTT. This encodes CASSYSGRREGNTIYF.